A single sample is the source of the 18 T cell receptor beta chains below, sequenced in a study of blood T cell repertoires in COVID-19. Only in-frame clones appear in the TCRdb table, and some are missing; sequencing was by immunoSEQ multiplex PCR. The data hold more than 250,000 clones, with approximately 85% observed a single time. The sequencing input was peripheral blood. The receptors originated from a man aged 50 to 59 with active or convalescent COVID-19.

The chain is built from TRBV19 and TRBJ1-2; TRBD1 matches at 8 bases. CDR1 and CDR2 from the germline V gene are LNHDA and SQIVND (reference sequence). V lost 10 bases and J lost 6; bases outside the gene matches: 13. CDR3 length: 14 residues. CDR3 amino acids: CANPDRGKRDGYTF. The CDR3 DNA follows: TGTGCCAATCCCGACAGGGGCAAGAGGGATGGCTACACCTTC.

Written as DNA, the CDR3 is TGTGCCAGTAGACAACCCCCCCTAAGCCCGGGCCCAGAGGGTAATTCACCCCTCCACTTT. Translating it yields CASRQPPLSPGPEGNSPLHF. The chain combines TRBV19 with TRBJ1-6; D uncertain. Per germline, CDR1 LNHDA and CDR2 SQIVND (reference sequence). V gave up 6 bases and J gave up 6 bases, with 30 bases separating them. The CDR3 has 20 residues.

The genes are TRBV9 and TRBJ2-5; D is ambiguous. Germline loops: CDR1 SGDLS, CDR2 YYNGEE. V was clipped by 2 bases and J by 4 bases, with 12 bases between them. The CDR3 has 14 amino acids. The CDR3 DNA is TGTGCCAGCAGCGTCCGAGGTGAAGTAGAGACCCAGTACTTC. Translated, it gives CASSVRGEVETQYF.

V usage is TRBV27 and J usage is TRBJ1-2; TRBD1 matches 8 bases. This CDR3 region has 13 residues. Germline trimming cut 4 bases from V and 6 bases from J; bases unmatched to any gene: 4. Per the germline V gene, CDR1 is MNHEY and CDR2 is SMNVEV (reference sequence). The CDR3 sequence: CASSYRGGNGYTF. DNA of the CDR3: TGTGCCAGCAGTTACAGGGGGGGTAATGGCTACACCTTC.

The chain joins TRBV30 to TRBJ1-1, with a weak D call TRBD1 (6 bases). The CDR3 runs 13 residues. Germline V gene sequence: CDR1 GTSNPN, CDR2 SVGIG (reference sequence). V lost 7 bases, J lost 10 bases, and 22 bases lay in between. CDR3 amino acids: CAYKRGGSVGAFF. CDR3 in DNA: TGTGCCTATAAGCGTGGGGGCTCGGTTGGAGCTTTCTTT.

In DNA, the CDR3 is TGTGCCAGCAGTTGGGGCCCTACATGGGGGGATGAAAAACTGTTTTTT. It yields the protein CASSWGPTWGDEKLFF. The V and J genes are TRBV28 and TRBJ1-4, with D possibly TRBD1 on 5 matching bases. V lost 4 bases and J lost 6, with 18 bases in between. Germline CDR1 reads MDHEN; CDR2 reads SYDVKM. There are 16 residues in the CDR3.

This clone was counted only a few times. The J gene is TRBJ1-4, the V gene TRBV25-1; 7 positions match TRBD1. Germline values: CDR1 MGHDK, CDR2 SYGVNS. V gave up 7 bases and J gave up 8 bases; unmatched junction bases: 7. CDR3 length equals 13 residues. The DNA of the CDR3 is TGTGCCAGCAAGGGACAGCTTAACGAAAAACTGTTTTTT. This encodes CASKGQLNEKLFF.

The chain joins TRBV7-2 to TRBJ1-6, with D perhaps TRBD1 (6 bases). The germline V gene encodes CDR1 SGHTA and CDR2 FQGNSA. The CDR3 spans 15 residues. V lost 1 base to trimming and J lost 6 bases, with 10 bases between them. DNA of the CDR3: TGTGCCAGCAGCTTAGGTCGGACAGCTAATTCACCCCTCCACTTT. Protein sequence: CASSLGRTANSPLHF. The whole variable domain, remainder taken from reference TRBV7-2 and TRBJ1-6, is GAGVSQSPSNKVTEKGKDVELRCDPISGHTALYWYRQSLGQGLEFLIYFQGNSAPDKSGLPSDRFSAERTGGSVSTLTIQRTQQEDSAVYLCASSLGRTANSPLHFGNGTRLTVT.

The CDR3 bases are TGTGCCAGCAGTTACCCGCAGGGATCTGGCTACACCTTC. Translated: CASSYPQGSGYTF. The chain uses TRBV6-5 and TRBJ1-2; D is perhaps TRBD1 (5 bases). The germline V gene has CDR1 MNHEY and CDR2 SVGAGI. The CDR3 runs to 13 residues. The V and J ends lost 2 bases and 7 bases respectively, with 11 bases between them.

V is TRBV5-1 and J is TRBJ2-3; TRBD1 might be the D (5 bases). The CDR3 is 13 amino acids. CDR1 and CDR2 from the germline V gene are SGHRS and YFSETQ. The V gene lost 3 bases and the J gene lost 3 bases, with 8 bases spanning the gap. In nucleotides, the CDR3 is TGCGCCAGCAGCTCCCCAGGGACAGATACGCAGTATTTT. Translating gives CASSSPGTDTQYF.

J is TRBJ2-1 and V is TRBV5-4; TRBD1 might be the D (6 bases). The germline V gene encodes CDR1 SGHNT and CDR2 YYREEE (reference sequence). Trimming took 4 bases from V and 4 from J, leaving 18 bases between them. The CDR3 is made up of 16 amino acids. The DNA for the CDR3 is TGTGCCAGCAGCCAGGACGTGGGGGCGCGGTACAATGAGCAGTTCTTC. Protein sequence: CASSQDVGARYNEQFF. Based on the CDR3 plus reference TRBV5-4 and TRBJ2-1, the full variable domain is ETGVTQSPTHLIKTRGQQVTLRCSSQSGHNTVSWYQQALGQGPQFIFQYYREEENGRGNFPPRFSGLQFPNYSSELNVNALELDDSALYLCASSQDVGARYNEQFFGPGTRLTVL.

The V and J genes are TRBV27 and TRBJ1-4; a possible D gene is TRBD1 (5 bases). This CDR3 has 14 residues. V was trimmed by 7 bases and J by 7 bases, leaving 16 bases between them. CDR1 and CDR2 from the germline V gene are MNHEY and SMNVEV (reference sequence). CDR3 sequence: CASTGGGVGEKLFF. CDR3 coding DNA: TGTGCCAGCACAGGTGGGGGGGTAGGTGAAAAACTGTTTTTT.

The rearrangement joins TRBV30 to TRBJ1-2; D is undetermined. From germline, CDR1 is GTSNPN and CDR2 SVGIG (reference sequence). The CDR3 extends over 14 amino acids. Between the trimmed V and J ends, which lost 3 bases and 0 bases, there was a span of 11 bases. The CDR3 region is CAWRRQSSNYGYTF. The CDR3 DNA sequence: TGTGCCTGGAGAAGACAATCGTCTAACTATGGCTACACCTTC. The entire variable domain, with the rest obtained from reference TRBV30 and TRBJ1-2, is as follows: SQTIHQWPATLVQPVGSPLSLECTVEGTSNPNLYWYRQAAGRGLQLLFYSVGIGQISSEVPQNLSASRPQDRQFILSSKKLLLSDSGFYLCAWRRQSSNYGYTFGSGTRLTVV.

A word on this clone: The junction does not match germline at one end; this may be a read error. This chain links TRBV4-1 with TRBJ1-3; the D gene is possibly TRBD1 (5 bases). CDR1 is MGHRA, CDR2 YSYEKL, per germline. There are 17 residues in the CDR3. The CDR3 DNA follows: TGCGCCCGCAGATGGCGGGTTGGGGGGGGTCGGGGAAACACCATATATTTT. It encodes CARRWRVGGGRGNTIYF.

The rearrangement uses TRBV6-5 and TRBJ1-2; TRBD1 matches at 9 bases. Germline CDR1 is MNHEY and CDR2 is SVGAGI. CDR3 length: 16 residues. V lost 2 bases, J lost 7 bases, and 11 bases stayed unmatched. CDR3 in DNA: TGTGCCAGCAGTTACGGGTCGGGACAGGGCAGAGGTGGCTACACCTTC. Translation gives CASSYGSGQGRGGYTF.

This chain links TRBV19 with TRBJ1-1; possibly TRBD1 for D (5 bases). The V end was cut by 8 bases, the J end by 3 bases, with 13 bases between. CDR3 length: 13 residues. CDR1 and CDR2 (germline): LNHDA, SQIVND (reference sequence). CDR3 protein: CASSGFSHTEAFF. In nucleotides, the CDR3 is TGTGCCAGTTCAGGGTTTTCCCACACTGAAGCTTTCTTT.

The chain combines TRBV10-3 with TRBJ1-1, with 10 bases matching TRBD1. The CDR3 totals 14 residues. Germline V lookup: CDR1 ENHRY, CDR2 SYGVKD. V dropped 8 bases and J dropped 4; count of bases not matched to a gene: 7. CDR3 DNA: TGTGCCATCCAACGACAGGGGGCCGGCACTGAAGCTTTCTTT. Its protein product is CAIQRQGAGTEAFF.

V usage is TRBV7-3 and J usage is TRBJ2-2, with D possibly TRBD2 on 6 matching bases. This CDR3 contains 14 residues. Trimming shortened V by 5 bases and J by 6 bases, and 13 bases separated the two germline ends. In germline, CDR1 is SGHTA, CDR2 FQGTGA. The CDR3 reads CASSLDGGSGELFF. As DNA, the CDR3 is TGTGCCAGCAGCCTGGATGGGGGGTCCGGGGAGCTGTTTTTT.